This TCR beta chain came from a study of tumor and adjacent non-tumor tissue in lung cancer. This CDR3 is built from 13 residues. The germline gives CDR1 SGHAT, CDR2 FQNNGV. TCRbeta libraries were built with three rounds of nested PCR, modified from ARM-PCR. TCRdb passed the multiplex PCR reads through MiXCR, listing each CDR3 protein once. This table holds tens of thousands of distinct CDR3 sequences, approximately 70% found once. No cell sorting was done before RNA was extracted from the tissue. The chain is built from TRBV11-2 and TRBJ2-3; no definite D call. This receptor was taken from a man aged 60 to 69 with non-small cell lung cancer. The sample taken for sequencing was lung tumor tissue. The CDR3 DNA is TGTGTCACGTCTGGTCGGAGTACAGATACGCAGTATTTT. It is translated as CVTSGRSTDTQYF.